This T cell receptor beta chain appears in the sequencing data of a study of T cells in Graves' hyperthyroidism and ophthalmopathy. This clonotype was recorded many times. From RNA transcripts, TCR beta CDR3 regions were amplified. The TCR CDR3 was amplified in a first-round RT-PCR using the HTBI primer set. Using its own MiXCR run on the multiplex PCR reads, TCRdb lists one record per CDR3 protein. The repertoire holds 500,000 to 800,000 distinct CDR3 sequences, with 40% to 55% as singletons. Each diagnosis drew on symptoms, thyroxine, TRAb, thyroid ultrasound and orbital computed tomography findings. V dropped 4 bases and J dropped 5; count of bases not matched to a gene: 4. Germline V gives CDR1 SQVTM, CDR2 ANQGSEA. This CDR3 region has 13 residues.

This TCR derives from an adult man with Graves' disease, either hyperthyroidism or ophthalmopathy (not recorded which). Sequenced material: peripheral blood or thyroid tissue (not recorded which). The genes are TRBV29-1 and TRBJ2-5; 10 nucleotides line up with TRBD2. CDR3 protein: CSVGKAGGETQYF. The CDR3 DNA follows: TGCAGCGTTGGGAAAGCGGGAGGGGAGACCCAGTACTTC.